The clone carrying this T cell receptor (beta chain) has only a few counts. These data come from a study of cytomegalovirus exposure and HLA in healthy donors. V was clipped by 3 bases and J by 6 bases, with 21 bases between them. The CDR3 sequence is 17 residues long. Germline CDR1 and CDR2: SEHNR and FQNEAQ (reference sequence). Both 60 Vbeta primers and 13 Jbeta primers went into the PCR. Sequencing was performed with immunoSEQ multiplex PCR; in TCRdb, only in-frame clones are kept and a portion is missing. The sample includes under 170,000 clones, around 74% of them seen just once. This TCR was sampled from a middle-aged man in good health and CMV-seropositive. This chain joins TRBV7-9 and TRBJ2-1; TRBD1 might be the D (6 bases). The specimen was PBMCs. Written as DNA, the CDR3 is TGTGCCAGCAGCTTGTTGACAGGACCAGGGCGAAGCAATGAGCAGTTCTTC. Its translation: CASSLLTGPGRSNEQFF.